These 4 T cell receptor beta chains were sequenced from one sample in a study of T cell changes during pregnancy in multiple sclerosis. Sequencing was performed with immunoSEQ multiplex PCR; in TCRdb, only in-frame clones are kept and a portion is missing. The sample includes tens of thousands of clones, roughly 94% of them seen just once. The sequenced sample was CD8+ T cells from peripheral blood mononuclear cells, obtained after pregnancy. Receptors originate from a female donor with multiple sclerosis, enrolled in a pregnancy study.

This chain joins TRBV27 and TRBJ2-7; 8 bases line up with TRBD1. The CDR3 consists of 17 residues. Losses at the gene ends were 4 bases for V and 3 bases for J; bases not matched to a gene: 14. Germline V lookup: CDR1 MNHEY, CDR2 SMNVEV (reference sequence). The CDR3 spells CASSSLKTGGLYYEQYF. In DNA form, the CDR3 reads TGTGCCAGCAGTTCACTTAAAACAGGGGGATTATACTACGAGCAGTACTTC.

The J gene is TRBJ2-6, the V gene TRBV15; 7 bases align to TRBD1. This CDR3 is built from 14 residues. Per germline, CDR1 LNHNV and CDR2 YYDKDF (reference sequence). J lost 1 base, V lost 9 bases, and 3 bases had no gene match. Here the CDR3 DNA reads TGTGCCACAAAGACAGGGTCTGGGGCCAACGTCCTGACTTTC. Translated, it gives CATKTGSGANVLTF.

This rearrangement joins TRBV7-3 to TRBJ2-3; weak D call: TRBD2 (6 bases). This CDR3 comprises 14 residues. Germline CDR1 is SGHTA and CDR2 is FQGTGA. Trimming pared 2 bases from V and 4 bases from J, leaving 10 bases between. In DNA, the CDR3 is TGTGCCAGCAGCTTAGGCGGGGCCCCAGATACGCAGTATTTT. Translated: CASSLGGAPDTQYF.

This chain uses TRBV28 with TRBJ1-1; a weak D match, TRBD1 (6 bases). The germline V gene has CDR1 MDHEN and CDR2 SYDVKM. Deletions cut 2 bases from V and 3 bases from J, with 7 bases between. CDR3 size: 13 residues. CDR3 sequence reads: CASSLAGDTEAFF. The CDR3, as DNA: TGTGCCAGCAGTTTAGCAGGGGACACTGAAGCTTTCTTT.